The 9 T cell receptor beta chains presented below share a single source sample, sequenced in a study of T-cell reconstitution after alpha-beta-depleted transplantation in children (TCRdb year 2016). The protocol used for the library was PCR. The instrument given in TCRdb is Illumina HiSeq 2500. To normalize quantification of the TCRbeta repertoire, the TCR libraries were built with molecular barcoding that relied on unique molecular identifiers. TCRdb took the public reads, trimmed them with fastp at Q25, ran MiXCR for clone calling and kept in-frame beta chains. Identical CDR3 protein sequences are pooled into one entry, listed with their most common genes and DNA. The sample table holds roughly 150,000 distinct CDR3 sequences, of which approximately 10% were seen once. The ten largest clones take up under 15% of the sample. This specimen's treatment or condition label, interpreted: allogeneic hematopoietic cell transplantation with graft depleted of TCRalphabeta T cells and CD19 B cells.

Specimen: PBMCs, collected before TCRalphabeta/CD19-depleted stem cell transplant. Receptors were obtained from a boy aged 2 to 10 with acute myeloid leukemia, due to receive a stem cell transplant.

Ten or more counts support this clonotype. This chain joins TRBV7-8 and TRBJ1-2; 8 bases map to TRBD1. The germline gives CDR1 SGHVS, CDR2 FQNEAQ. The CDR3 totals 14 residues. Trimming at V came to 5 bases and at J to 6 bases, leaving 8 bases not matched to a gene. CDR3 bases: TGTGCCAGCAGCAGCCCTCAGGGGGCGCATGGCTACACCTTC. Protein: CASSSPQGAHGYTF.

This clonotype was counted a few times. The rearrangement links TRBV27 to TRBJ2-7; 10 positions match TRBD2. The germline CDR1 and CDR2 sequences are MNHEY and SMNVEV (reference sequence). J gave up 3 bases and V 3 bases, and 11 bases lay outside the gene matches. The CDR3 sequence is 17 residues long. Written as DNA, the CDR3 is TGTGCCAGCAGTTTTGAGGCCGGGACTAGCGTTCGCTACGAGCAGTACTTC. This translates into CASSFEAGTSVRYEQYF.

This clonotype was seen repeatedly, ten times or more. The chain recombines TRBV20-1 with TRBJ2-7; 8 bases fit TRBD2. This CDR3 is 14 amino acids long. The V segment lost 4 bases and the J segment 2 bases; nucleotides outside the gene matches: 7. CDR1 DFQATT and CDR2 SNEGSKA come from the germline V gene (reference sequence). CDR3 residues: CSATLSGRAYEQYF. The CDR3, as DNA: TGCAGTGCTACCCTGAGCGGGAGAGCCTACGAGCAGTACTTC.

This clonotype was seen a single time. Just one base apart from a much larger clone, this may be a read error. The gene calls are TRBV5-1 and TRBJ2-3; 7 nucleotides match TRBD2. Losses at the gene ends were 4 bases for V and 2 bases for J; bases not matched to a gene: 10. This CDR3 comprises 16 residues. Looked up from germline, CDR1 is SGHRS and CDR2 is YFSETQ. For the CDR3, the DNA is TGCGCCAGCAGCCTCCGGCTAGCGGACTACACAGATACGCAGTATTTT. Protein: CASSLRLADYTDTQYF.

This clonotype was found many times. The chain uses TRBV6-5 and TRBJ1-2; maybe TRBD1 (5 bases). Per germline, CDR1 MNHEY and CDR2 SVGAGI. CDR3 length: 15 amino acids. Trimming took off 5 bases at V and 2 bases at J, with 15 bases between the two ends. In DNA form, the CDR3 reads TGTGCCAGCAGTCCAACCCCCCCAGGGAACTATGGCTACACCTTC. It specifies CASSPTPPGNYGYTF.

This clonotype was detected ten times or more. The chain couples TRBV2 to TRBJ2-1; D ambiguous. Germline V lookup: CDR1 SNHLY, CDR2 FYNNEI. The length of the CDR3 is 11 residues. V dropped 4 bases and J dropped 3 bases, with 1 base sitting between them. This CDR3 is CASSVYNEQFF. In DNA form, the CDR3 reads TGTGCCAGCAGTGTCTACAATGAGCAGTTCTTC. The whole variable domain, remainder taken from reference TRBV2 and TRBJ2-1, is EPEVTQTPSHQVTQMGQEVILRCVPISNHLYFYWYRQILGQKVEFLVSFYNNEISEKSEIFDDQFSVERPDGSNFTLKIRSTKLEDSAMYFCASSVYNEQFFGPGTRLTVL.

V and J are TRBV6-2 or TRBV6-3 and TRBJ1-2; no definite D call. CDR1 and CDR2 (germline): MNHEY, SVGEGT. This CDR3 is 14 amino acids long. V lost 4 bases, J lost 8 bases, and 17 bases lay in between. The CDR3 spells CASSSRVENRGYTF. In DNA form, the CDR3 reads TGTGCCAGCAGTTCCCGGGTTGAGAATAGGGGCTACACCTTC.

To note about this clonotype: A read error is possible here, since a much larger clone lies one base away. V and J are TRBV6-1 and TRBJ1-5, with D perhaps TRBD1 (6 bases). In germline, CDR1 is MNHNS, CDR2 SASEGT. The CDR3 is 14 amino acids. The CDR3 is CVSEQGDSNQPQHF. CDR3 bases: TGTGTCAGTGAACAGGGAGATAGCAATCAGCCCCAGCATTTT.

There are many counts of this clonotype. The chain is built from TRBV28 and TRBJ1-5; D ambiguous. The CDR3 has 13 amino acids. Trimming left V 6 bases short and J 7 bases short, with 13 bases between. Germline lookup yields CDR1 MDHEN and CDR2 SYDVKM. The CDR3 DNA reads TGTGCCAGCAGCGAAAGGGTTTGGCAGCCCCAGCATTTT. Translated, it gives CASSERVWQPQHF.